One TCR beta chain is described in this entry. Its specificity is not known. The CDR3 is 15 residues long. This record belongs to a study of post-analysis software for immune sequencing data. Findings and limits, study-wide: When compared against controls, multiple sclerosis patients showed significantly lower normalized Chao1 diversity. Strong co-clustering by F measure was evident for samples that had been prepared in the same batch. A few TRBV segments, TRBV5-6, TRBV5-1 and TRBV20-1 among them, were found more frequent in patients than controls.

Presence of unique molecular identifiers characterized the TCR beta cDNA libraries. Yield was 500,000 to 600,000 cDNA molecules from around 1 to 10 million T cells. TCRdb re-called the PCR reads through MiXCR, storing one row per CDR3 protein. The sample contains approximately 730,000 distinct CDR3 sequences, 46% of which appear only once. The receptor's source is a girl between 10 and 17 years old with multiple sclerosis. This chain joins TRBV12-3 or TRBV12-4 and TRBJ2-5; 7 bases fit TRBD2. The DNA end is more similar to TRBJ2-7, so the J call may be wrong. The sample consisted of blood. The CDR3 sequence is CASSLEAGVGYEQYF. The CDR3, as DNA: TGTGCCAGCAGTTTAGAGGCGGGAGTTGGTTACGAGCAGTACTTC.